Listed below are T cell receptor beta chains from one sample, sequenced in a study of blood T cell repertoires in COVID-19. Here immunoSEQ multiplex PCR was the method, and the copy in TCRdb shows in-frame clones only, minus some. The sample contains 200,000 or so clones, approximately 88% of which appear only once. The specimen sequenced was PBMCs or T cells enriched from blood (not recorded which). Receptors originate from a woman between 25 and 40 years old who had been exposed to COVID-19. CDR3s leave out the opening cysteine and the closing phenylalanine or tryptophan.

>TRBJ1-3|TRBV19|14
ASSTPDNPSGNTIY
>TRBJ2-7|TRBV11-2|13
ASSLERAGAYEQY
>TRBJ1-1|TRBV7-9|13
ASSLLGRRNTEAF
>TRBJ2-5|TRBV4-1|12
ASSSPGSQETQY
>TRBJ2-7|TRBV5-1|11
ASSPEGAYEQY
>TRBJ2-1|TRBV30|13
AWSTLAGAYNEQF
>TRBJ2-7|TRBV11-2|14
ASSPRGAGGTYEQY
>TRBJ1-1|TRBV9|13
ASSVGGTVNTEAF
>TRBJ2-1|TRBV6-5|13
ASRPQDFGGNEQF
>TRBJ1-1|TRBV5-1|13
ASSLVQPFNTEAF
>TRBJ2-7|TRBV27|9
ASRQHYEQY
>TRBJ1-2|TRBV2|13
ASRGVRGRAYGYT
>TRBJ2-1|TRBV3-1/TRBV3-2|15
ASSQGLGLGAKNEQF
>TRBJ2-5|TRBV5-1|13
ASSGGLAGEETQY
>TRBJ1-2|TRBV25-1|11
ASSETGGYGYT
>TRBJ2-6|TRBV4-1|17
ASSHPSRQRKTGANVLT
>TRBJ2-4|TRBV2|12
ASSVRTGGDIQY
>TRBJ1-2|TRBV5-6|11
ASSPDRNYGYT
>TRBJ2-1|TRBV11-2|14
ASSPGQGASYNEQF
>TRBJ1-4|TRBV30|9
AWSQREELF
>TRBJ1-1|TRBV19|15
ASSIPPLTGAYTEAF
>TRBJ2-1|TRBV11-1|13
ASSRPGQVYNEQF
>TRBJ1-1|TRBV30|15
AWSPRTGYRGNTEAF
>TRBJ1-6|TRBV7-9|11
ATQGLGNSPLH
>TRBJ2-1|TRBV10-1|12
ASSDGISDNEQF
>TRBJ2-1|TRBV29-1|13
SVENSISGTGFKV
>TRBJ2-1|TRBV27|13
ASSLLAGKYNEQF
>TRBJ2-7|TRBV7-9|11
ASSLDRSYEQY
>TRBJ2-3|TRBV2|11
ASTYRRTDTQY
>TRBJ2-1|TRBV4-2|13
ASGLAPSSYNEQF
>TRBJ1-4|TRBV11-2|14
ASSLGQTATNEKLF
>TRBJ1-5|TRBV7-9|10
ASSLRGQPQH
>TRBJ2-2|TRBV19|13
ASKVQAGGAGELF
>TRBJ1-6|TRBV15|12
ATSRDPTAALLH
>TRBJ1-1|TRBV11-2|12
ASSLAGRDTEAF
>TRBJ2-5|TRBV5-5|12
ASSYRGGRETQY
>TRBJ1-2|TRBV10-2|14
ASSDPRGGLWGGYT
>TRBJ1-4|TRBV2|12
ASSRDRGYEKLF
>TRBJ2-7|TRBV2|12
ASSEVWRDYEQY
>TRBJ2-1|TRBV9|14
ASSVAPGIERNEQF
>TRBJ1-2|TRBV27|11
ASSLSYGDGYT
>TRBJ2-5|TRBV7-3|12
ASSRQGWGETQY
>TRBJ2-7|TRBV19|12
ASSMGLAGGEQY
>TRBJ1-6|TRBV6-5|11
ASSYSIGSPLH
>TRBJ1-2|TRBV10-3|14
AISESVGQINYGYT
>TRBJ1-1|TRBV2|11
ASRPGMNTEAF